This T cell receptor (beta chain) emerged from a study of blood T cell repertoires in COVID-19. Repertoires were generated with immunoSEQ multiplex PCR, while TCRdb's copy carries only in-frame clones and drops some. The repertoire has 250,000 or so clones, around three quarters of them found once; the top ten carry about 3.5%. V lost 3 bases to trimming and J lost 4 bases; unmatched junction nucleotides: 3. Looked up from germline, CDR1 is DFQATT and CDR2 is SNEGSKA (reference sequence). This CDR3 region has 12 residues. The sequencing input was peripheral blood. The source is a woman of 80 years or more with acute or convalescent COVID-19. The chain recombines TRBV20-1 with TRBJ2-7; 7 bases are shared with TRBD1. In DNA form, the CDR3 reads TGCAGTGCTAGTGACAGGGTGTACGAGCAGTACTTC. This codes for CSASDRVYEQYF.